This T cell receptor (beta chain) was identified during a study of T cell responses to AZD1222 COVID-19 vaccine. Findings and limits, study-wide: Baseline seropositivity characterized only 5 to 7 AZD1222 recipients. Unmutated variant regions are reportedly the target of nearly half of TCRs that are spike-specific. Increases in Spike-specific TCR breadth and depth were seen after two AZD1222 doses.

Remarks on this clone: Its antigen remains unidentified.

Germline CDR1 and CDR2: MNHEY and SVGAGI. Losses at the gene ends were 6 bases for V and 4 bases for J; bases not matched to a gene: 2. CDR3 length: 13 residues. TCRdb keeps only in-frame clones here, not all; method: immunoSEQ multiplex PCR. This sample has about 100,000 clones, with around 87% found just once. The sequence derives from an adult in good health. The sample consisted of peripheral blood, taken on day 0 of MenACWY control vaccination. V and J are TRBV6-5 and TRBJ2-3; 9 nucleotides align to TRBD1. In nucleotides, the CDR3 is TGTGCCAGCAGGACAGGGGGTGCAGATACGCAGTATTTT. Residues: CASRTGGADTQYF.